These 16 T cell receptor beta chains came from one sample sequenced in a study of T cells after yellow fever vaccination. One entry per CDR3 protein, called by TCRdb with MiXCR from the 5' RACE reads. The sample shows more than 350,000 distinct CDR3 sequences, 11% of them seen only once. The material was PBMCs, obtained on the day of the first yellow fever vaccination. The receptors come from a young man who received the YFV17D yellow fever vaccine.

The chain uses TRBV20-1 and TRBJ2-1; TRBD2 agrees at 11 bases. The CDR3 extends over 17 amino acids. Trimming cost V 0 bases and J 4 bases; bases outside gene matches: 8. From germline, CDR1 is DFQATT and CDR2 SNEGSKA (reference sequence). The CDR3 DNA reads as TGCAGTGCTAGAGATCCTAGCGGGGGGTCCTCTTACAATGAGCAGTTCTTC. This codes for CSARDPSGGSSYNEQFF.

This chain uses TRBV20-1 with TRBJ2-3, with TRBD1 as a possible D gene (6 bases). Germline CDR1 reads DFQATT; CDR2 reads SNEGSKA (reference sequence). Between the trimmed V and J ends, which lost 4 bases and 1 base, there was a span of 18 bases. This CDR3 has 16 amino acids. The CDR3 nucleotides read TGCAGTGCTATGGATCCCGGGACATTACGCACAGATACGCAGTATTTT. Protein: CSAMDPGTLRTDTQYF.

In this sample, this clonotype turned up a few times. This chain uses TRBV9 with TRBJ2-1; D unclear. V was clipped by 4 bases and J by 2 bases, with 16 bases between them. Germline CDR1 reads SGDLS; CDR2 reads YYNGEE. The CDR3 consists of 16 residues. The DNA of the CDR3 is TGTGCCAGCAGCCCTGAGACTGGTCTCGCCTACAATGAGCAGTTCTTC. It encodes CASSPETGLAYNEQFF.

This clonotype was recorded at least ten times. In DNA form, the CDR3 reads TGCGCCAGCAGCCAAGATTTTGCGAGTTCCCTGTTTTTT. Its translation is CASSQDFASSLFF. The chain combines TRBV4-3 with TRBJ2-2; D unclear. CDR1 and CDR2 (germline): LGHNA, YSLEER. Trimming removed 0 bases at V and 14 bases at J, with 13 bases between. This CDR3 has 13 residues.

The CDR3 bases are TGTGCCAGCAGTTTACAGGGGGCCCAGCCCCAGCATTTT. Translated: CASSLQGAQPQHF. V and J are TRBV7-9 and TRBJ1-5, with 9 bases matching TRBD1. This CDR3 has 13 amino acids. V trimming: 6 bases; J trimming: 7 bases; junction bases outside the gene matches: 4. CDR1 and CDR2 from the germline V gene are SEHNR and FQNEAQ (reference sequence).

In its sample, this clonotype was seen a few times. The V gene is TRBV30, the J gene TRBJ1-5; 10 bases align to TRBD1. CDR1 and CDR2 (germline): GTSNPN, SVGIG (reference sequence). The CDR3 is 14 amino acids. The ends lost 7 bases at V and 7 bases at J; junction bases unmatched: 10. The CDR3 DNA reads TGTGCCTCCCGGGGACAGGGGCCAAGGCAGCCCCAGCATTTT. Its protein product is CASRGQGPRQPQHF.

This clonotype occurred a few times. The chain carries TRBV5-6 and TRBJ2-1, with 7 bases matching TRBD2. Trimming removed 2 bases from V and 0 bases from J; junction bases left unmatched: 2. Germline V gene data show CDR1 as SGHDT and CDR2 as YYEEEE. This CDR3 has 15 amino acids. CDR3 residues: CASSFRTSSYNEQFF. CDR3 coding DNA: TGTGCCAGCAGCTTTCGGACTAGCTCCTACAATGAGCAGTTCTTC.

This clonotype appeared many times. The CDR3 protein is CASSYGDEQFF. CDR3 coding DNA: TGTGCCAGCAGCTACGGAGATGAGCAGTTCTTC. The chain links TRBV7-3 to TRBJ2-1, with D uncertain. The CDR3 is made up of 11 amino acids. CDR1 is SGHTA, CDR2 FQGTGA, per germline. Trimming cost V 4 bases and J 8 bases, with 6 bases left between them.

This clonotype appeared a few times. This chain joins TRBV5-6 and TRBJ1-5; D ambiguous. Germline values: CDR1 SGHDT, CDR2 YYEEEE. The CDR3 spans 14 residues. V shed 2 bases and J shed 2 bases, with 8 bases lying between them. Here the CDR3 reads CASSFWGGNQPQHF. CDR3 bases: TGTGCCAGCAGCTTTTGGGGTGGCAATCAGCCCCAGCATTTT.

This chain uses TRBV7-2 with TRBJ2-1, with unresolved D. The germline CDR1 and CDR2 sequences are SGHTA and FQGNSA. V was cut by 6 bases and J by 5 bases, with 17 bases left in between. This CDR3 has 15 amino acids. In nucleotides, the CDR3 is TGTGCCAGCAGGACATCCCGGCGGAACAACAATGAGCAGTTCTTC. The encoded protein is CASRTSRRNNNEQFF.

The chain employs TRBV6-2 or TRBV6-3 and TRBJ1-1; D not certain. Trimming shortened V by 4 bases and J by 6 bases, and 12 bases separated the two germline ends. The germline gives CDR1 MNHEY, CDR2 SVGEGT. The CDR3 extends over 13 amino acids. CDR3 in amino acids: CASSSQRGAEAFF. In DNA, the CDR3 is TGTGCCAGCAGTTCTCAACGGGGAGCTGAAGCTTTCTTT.

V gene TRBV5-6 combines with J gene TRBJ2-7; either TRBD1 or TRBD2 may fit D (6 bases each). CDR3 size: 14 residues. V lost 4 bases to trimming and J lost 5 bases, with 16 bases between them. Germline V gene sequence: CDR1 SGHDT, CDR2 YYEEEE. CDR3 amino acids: CASSLGGRDHEQYF. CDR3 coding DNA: TGTGCCAGCAGCCTGGGGGGCAGGGACCACGAGCAGTACTTC.

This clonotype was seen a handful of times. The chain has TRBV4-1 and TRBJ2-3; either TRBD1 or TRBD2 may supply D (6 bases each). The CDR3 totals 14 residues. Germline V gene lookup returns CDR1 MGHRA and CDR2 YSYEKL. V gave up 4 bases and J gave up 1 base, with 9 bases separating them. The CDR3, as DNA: TGCGCCAGCAGCCCGGGGGCGCGCACAGATACGCAGTATTTT. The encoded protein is CASSPGARTDTQYF.

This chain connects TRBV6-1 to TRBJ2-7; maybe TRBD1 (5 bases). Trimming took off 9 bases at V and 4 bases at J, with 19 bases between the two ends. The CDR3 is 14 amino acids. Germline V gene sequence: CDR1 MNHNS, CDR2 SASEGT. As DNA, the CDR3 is TGTGCCAGTCGAGCCCGGGCAGGGATTTACGAGCAGTACGTC. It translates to CASRARAGIYEQYV.

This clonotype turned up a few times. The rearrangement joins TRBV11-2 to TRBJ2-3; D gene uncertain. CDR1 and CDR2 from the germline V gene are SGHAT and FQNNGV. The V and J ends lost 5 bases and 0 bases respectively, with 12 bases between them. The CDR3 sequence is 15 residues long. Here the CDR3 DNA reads TGTGCCAGCAGCCTCGACGGACGTAGCACAGATACGCAGTATTTT. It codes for CASSLDGRSTDTQYF.

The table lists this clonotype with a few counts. CDR3 sequence reads: CASSTDREHGELFF. CDR3 bases: TGCGCCAGCAGCACCGACAGGGAGCACGGGGAGCTGTTTTTT. The rearrangement joins TRBV5-1 to TRBJ2-2, with 7 nucleotides matching TRBD1. The germline V gene encodes CDR1 SGHRS and CDR2 YFSETQ. After removal of 4 bases from V and 7 bases from J, the junction contained 7 bases not matched to a gene. This CDR3 region has 14 residues.